This TCR beta chain was profiled in a study of CD4 T cells in relation to SARS-CoV-2 and coronaviruses (dated by TCRdb to about 2021). In the study overall: In the ViraFEST assay, PBMCs were cultured with antigen for approximately ten days, after which TCR beta CDR3s were sequenced to identify antigen-specific clonal expansions. The study assessed, at the TCR clonotype level, memory CD4+ T cell crossreactivity between SARS-CoV-2 and common cold coronavirus spike proteins. Patient-derived lymphoblastoid cell lines were used to map the HLA restriction of shared crossreactive spike epitopes. Of the approximately twelve convalescent patients, 8 were male and 4 were female, and two of the subjects were Hispanic. Samples from a few pre-COVID donors and the naive versus memory experiments were sequenced with the Adaptive Biotechnologies TCR-sequencing kit; other data were Illumina-based. A different, Illumina-based TCR-beta assay was used to sequence expansion assays from other donors in the study. The full convalescent cohort of about a dozen patients had a median age of about 40 years, ranging from roughly 21 to 80 years.

CDR1 is given as MNHEY and CDR2 as SVGEGT, both from the germline V gene. From its cysteine to its phenylalanine, the CDR3 spans 14 amino acids. Of all the DNA, just the CDR3 is kept, 42 bases in frame from base 1. A distance of 6 bases separates the germline ends of V and J, which lose 3 bases and 3 bases respectively. Paper-wide results and their limitations: Naive versus memory sequencing indicated the assay detects memory recall responses rather than primary responses primed during culture. Since the crossreactivity analysis centred on spike protein, crossreactivity against other viral proteins was not assessed. Small numbers of patients and of tested TCRs limited the study. Crossreactive clones showed significantly weaker SARS-CoV-2-driven expansion than monoreactive clones, consistent with antigenic imprinting. No donor contributed both pre-pandemic and post-infection samples, which limited tracing the source of pre-existing responses. In roughly 70% of donors, memory CD4+ clonotypes turned up that crossrecognized SARS-CoV-2 and at least one common cold coronavirus spike.

Naive and memory CD4+ T cells were separated from cryopreserved PBMCs by first enriching for CD4 and then performing EasySep naive CD4+ T cell enrichment. For 10 days, sorted naive or memory CD4+ T cells (over 9 x 10^4) were cultured at a 1:1 ratio with T cell-depleted PBMCs and CEF peptides. Each peptide culture condition was generally run in triplicate replicate wells. PBMCs were isolated from leukapheresis product or whole blood by Ficoll-Paque PLUS gradient centrifugation. PBMCs were either cryopreserved at -140°C or used fresh in the expansion assay. The QIAamp Micro DNA Kit was used to extract genomic DNA from the CD4+ T cells. This clone was seen more than once but under ten times. This clone's antigen is unknown. No much larger clone is present one base from it, and per-base qualities are unavailable. Survey-level immunoSEQ TCR-beta sequencing was performed on DNA from CEF-cultured naive and memory CD4+ T cells. The original methods were these. Preprocessing removed nonproductive sequences and CDR3s not starting with C, not ending with F or W, or shorter than 7 amino acids. Antigen-specific clonotypes were called with the MANAFEST web app on the basis of expansion relative to the reference and to other culture wells. To be counted as positive, a clone had to show significant expansion compared with the reference culture, at an FDR below 0.05, in 2 of 3 replicate wells. Positive clones also required significant expansion versus all other tandem wells and an odds ratio above 5. Cultured and uncultured naive and memory CD4+ repertoires were searched for CDR3s previously identified as spike- and CEF-reactive. CDR3 homology was quantified as pairwise Levenshtein distance, calculated with the stringdist R package after three terminal residues were trimmed from each end. TCRdb holds this immuneACCESS table with in-frame rearrangements only. Some clones are missing; in checked studies, unresolved V genes explain under half, and the rest has no known cause. V and J calls and clone size follow that table, whereas D and trimming were derived from the DNA. For this sample there are about 36,000 clones; 77% appear just once. The ten largest clones represent about a fifth of the sample.

Sequencing input: memory CD4+ T cells from PBMCs, cultured in vitro. According to the study, the label for this sample's cell subset or site signals: memory (non-naive) CD4+ T cells. The sequence joins TRBV6-2 or TRBV6-3 to TRBJ2-6, with the D segment identity uncertain. The TCR originated in an adult with COVID-19. CDR3 protein: CASSYLGGANVLTF. The nucleotide sequence reads TGTGCCAGCAGTTATCTCGGTGGGGCCAACGTCCTGACTTTC.